This T cell receptor beta chain appears in the sequencing data of a study of beta chain features in type 1 diabetes. For the study at large: The examined sorted cells totaled roughly 110,000,000 across samples. Study-level points and caveats: There was a moderate but significant shortening of TCRB CDR3s in all four CD4+ subsets of Type 1 diabetes patients. Sampled from patients, naive, central memory and Treg TCRB repertoires appeared more similar than those sampled from healthy donors.

There are a few counts of this clone. Its antigen remains unidentified. The authors reverse transcribed all of the isolated RNA, so sequencing captured expressed TCRB transcripts. Clones were read by immunoSEQ multiplex PCR, and TCRdb kept only the in-frame ones, dropping some. The top ten clones hold almost 0.055% of a sample with about 260,000 clones, roughly 70% of them seen once. All sorted populations exceeded 95% purity. The CDR3 is made up of 13 amino acids. Trimming took 4 bases from V and 0 from J, leaving 7 bases between them. The germline gives CDR1 GTSNPN, CDR2 SVGIG (reference sequence). This clonotype was sampled from a man aged 25-45 years in good health. Sequences were obtained from naive CD4+ T cells from blood. V is TRBV30 and J is TRBJ2-1; D possibly corresponds to TRBD2 (6 bases). In nucleotides, the CDR3 is TGTGCCTGGATGCGGGACTCCTACAATGAGCAGTTCTTC. It is translated as CAWMRDSYNEQFF.